A single sample gave rise to the 18 T cell receptor beta chains below, sequenced in a study of early T cells in non-severe SARS-CoV-2 infection. TCRdb itself ran the 5' RACE reads through MiXCR, one entry per CDR3 protein. The table lists tens of thousands of distinct CDR3 sequences, roughly 6% of them singletons. The material was whole blood, obtained at baseline. The receptors here all came from an adult who was a healthcare worker with PCR-confirmed SARS-CoV-2 infection or an uninfected control (not recorded which).

The V call is TRBV2, the J call TRBJ1-5, with 10 positions matching TRBD1. Trimming removed 6 bases from V and 1 base from J; junction bases left unmatched: 3. Germline CDR1 SNHLY, CDR2 FYNNEI. This CDR3 has 15 residues. CDR3 residues: CASRRTGGSNQPQHF. The CDR3 bases are TGTGCCAGCAGGCGGACAGGGGGAAGCAATCAGCCCCAGCATTTT.

The table lists this clonotype with many counts. The chain couples TRBV5-1 to TRBJ2-3; D gene ambiguous. V lost 1 base and J 1 base, leaving 10 bases between the germline ends. The CDR3 is 15 amino acids. Germline V lookup: CDR1 SGHRS, CDR2 YFSETQ. This CDR3 reads CASSLTYRGTDTQYF. The CDR3 DNA follows: TGCGCCAGCAGCTTGACCTACCGTGGCACAGATACGCAGTATTTT.

With respect to this clonotype: It may be a read error: a sequence one base away is much more abundant. The CDR3 does not end in the conserved phenylalanine or tryptophan, so this is likely a read error. The CDR3 protein is CASRYDRAQVSPLHL. The CDR3 DNA is TGTGCCAGCAGATACGACAGGGCTCAGGTCTCACCCCTCCACCTT. The chain is built from TRBV6-2 or TRBV6-3 and TRBJ1-6, with 7 nucleotides matching TRBD1. The germline V gene encodes CDR1 MNHEY and CDR2 SVGEGT. This CDR3 is 15 amino acids long. Trimming removed 6 bases from V and 10 bases from J; junction bases left unmatched: 12.

This clonotype was counted many times. The genes are TRBV12-3 or TRBV12-4 and TRBJ1-1; weak D call: TRBD1 (6 bases). The V end was cut by 3 bases, the J end by 7 bases, with 9 bases between. This CDR3 is 12 amino acids long. The CDR3 is CASSFQQGEAFF. In nucleotides, the CDR3 is TGTGCCAGCAGTTTCCAACAGGGTGAAGCTTTCTTT.

This clonotype was recorded many times. The chain recombines TRBV5-1 with TRBJ1-1; tentative D call: TRBD1 (6 bases). The V end was cut by 5 bases, the J end by 1 base, with 12 bases between. The germline CDR1 and CDR2 sequences are SGHRS and YFSETQ. This CDR3 contains 14 residues. The DNA of the CDR3 is TGCGCCAGCAGGCCCCCACAGGGGAACACTGAAGCTTTCTTT. Protein product: CASRPPQGNTEAFF.

This clonotype was counted between two and nine times. The rearrangement joins TRBV7-2 to TRBJ1-2, with TRBD1 identical over 11 bases. The length of the CDR3 is 15 residues. The J segment lost 4 bases and the V segment lost 4 bases, leaving 5 bases of the junction unmatched. CDR1 and CDR2 (germline): SGHTA, FQGNSA. The chain's CDR3 is CASSSPGQGGYGYTF. The DNA for the CDR3 is TGTGCCAGCAGCTCGCCGGGACAGGGGGGCTATGGCTACACCTTC. The full variable domain, its missing parts supplied by reference TRBV7-2 and TRBJ1-2, is GAGVSQSPSNKVTEKGKDVELRCDPISGHTALYWYRQSLGQGLEFLIYFQGNSAPDKSGLPSDRFSAERTGGSVSTLTIQRTQQEDSAVYLCASSSPGQGGYGYTFGSGTRLTVV.

The gene calls are TRBV9 and TRBJ2-7, with TRBD2 matching 8 bases. In germline, CDR1 is SGDLS, CDR2 YYNGEE. V was pared by 4 bases and J by 5 bases, with 11 bases of the junction left unmatched. This CDR3 has 15 residues. The DNA for the CDR3 is TGTGCCAGCAGCCCGGGGGGGTACCCCCCCGACGAGCAGTACTTC. It translates to CASSPGGYPPDEQYF.

The V gene is TRBV5-1, the J gene TRBJ2-3; 9 nucleotides align to TRBD2. The CDR3 has 15 amino acids. Germline CDR1 reads SGHRS; CDR2 reads YFSETQ. Trimming cost V 0 bases and J 7 bases; bases outside gene matches: 6. Here the CDR3 DNA reads TGCGCCAGCAGCTTGGCCAGCGGGGGGCCGAATACGCAGTATTTT. As protein: CASSLASGGPNTQYF. The entire variable domain, with the rest obtained from reference TRBV5-1 and TRBJ2-3, is as follows: KAGVTQTPRYLIKTRGQQVTLSCSPISGHRSVSWYQQTPGQGLQFLFEYFSETQRNKGNFPGRFSGRQFSNSRSEMNVSTLELGDSALYLCASSLASGGPNTQYFGPGTRLTVL.

V is TRBV2 and J is TRBJ2-3, with D possibly being TRBD1 (6 bases). The germline V gene has CDR1 SNHLY and CDR2 FYNNEI. The CDR3 contains 15 residues. V lost 8 bases and J 5 bases, leaving 20 bases between the germline ends. CDR3 protein: CASGAQGLSGDTQYF. The CDR3 DNA follows: TGTGCCAGCGGGGCCCAGGGGCTGAGTGGAGATACGCAGTATTTT.

This clonotype occurred a few times. This chain uses TRBV25-1 with TRBJ1-6; D is undetermined. The germline V gene encodes CDR1 MGHDK and CDR2 SYGVNS. V dropped 3 bases and J dropped 10 bases, with 13 bases sitting between them. The CDR3 covers 14 residues. The CDR3 DNA is TGTGCCAGCAGTGAGAGGGTCACGGGATCACCCCTCCACTTT. Protein: CASSERVTGSPLHF.

This clonotype has a count of ten or more. The rearrangement links TRBV7-2 to TRBJ1-1; maybe TRBD1 (5 bases). Trimming removed 0 bases from V and 10 bases from J, with 12 bases in between. Germline V CDR1 and CDR2: SGHTA, FQGNSA. The length of the CDR3 is 13 residues. CDR3 sequence (DNA): TGTGCCAGCAGCTTAGCCGCGGGGCGGGGAGCTTTCTTT. Translated: CASSLAAGRGAFF.

This clonotype was seen at least ten times. The rearrangement joins TRBV4-2 to TRBJ2-6, with no clear D. This CDR3 region has 18 residues. Germline CDR1 is LGHNA and CDR2 is YNFKEQ. Trimming stripped 1 base from V and 1 base from J, with 14 bases between. The chain's CDR3 is CASSQGAGSESGANVLTF. Here the CDR3 DNA reads TGTGCCAGCAGCCAAGGGGCCGGCTCAGAATCTGGGGCCAACGTCCTGACTTTC.

This clonotype was seen many times. The chain couples TRBV12-3 or TRBV12-4 to TRBJ1-5; no firm D call. The length of the CDR3 is 13 residues. Trimming stripped 6 bases from V and 4 bases from J, with 10 bases between. The CDR3 here is CASRLAVNQPQHF. CDR3 bases: TGTGCCAGCAGGCTCGCCGTTAATCAGCCCCAGCATTTT.

This clonotype was seen many times. This chain joins TRBV20-1 and TRBJ1-2; the match to TRBD1 covers 10 bases. CDR1 is DFQATT and CDR2 is SNEGSKA in the germline V gene (reference sequence). The CDR3 consists of 16 residues. After removal of 0 bases from V and 4 bases from J, the junction contained 8 bases not matched to a gene. The CDR3 bases are TGCAGTGCTAGAGATCTTGGAGGGACAGGGGTCTATGGCTACACCTTC. Translated: CSARDLGGTGVYGYTF.

This clonotype was counted at least ten times. The V gene is TRBV6-2 or TRBV6-3, the J gene TRBJ2-1; no clear D gene. Deletions cut 1 base from V and 6 bases from J, with 7 bases between. In germline, CDR1 is MNHEY, CDR2 SVGEGT. The CDR3 length is 13 residues. CDR3 DNA sequence: TGTGCCAGCAGTTACTTTCCATCCAATGAGCAGTTCTTC. Translation: CASSYFPSNEQFF.

This clonotype appeared a few times. V usage is TRBV5-1 and J usage is TRBJ2-2, with 9 bases lining up with TRBD2. V was clipped by 0 bases and J by 9 bases; unmatched bases: 12. This CDR3 contains 17 residues. The germline V gene has CDR1 SGHRS and CDR2 YFSETQ. The CDR3 sequence is CASSLAWASGVHRELFF. The CDR3 DNA follows: TGCGCCAGCAGCTTGGCCTGGGCTAGCGGGGTCCACCGGGAGCTGTTTTTT.

This clonotype came up many times. The chain joins TRBV5-8 to TRBJ1-5; no definite D call. V dropped 1 base and J dropped 7 bases, with 6 bases sitting between them. The CDR3 consists of 12 residues. Germline lookup yields CDR1 SGHTS and CDR2 YDEGEE. The CDR3 nucleotides read TGTGCCAGCAGCTTGCCCGGGCAGCCCCAGCATTTT. Amino acid sequence: CASSLPGQPQHF.

This clonotype was seen only a few times. The chain employs TRBV7-6 and TRBJ2-3, with 10 positions matching TRBD2. This CDR3 spans 16 amino acids. Unmatched junction bases numbered 5, after V lost 5 bases and J lost 0 bases. The germline CDR1 and CDR2 sequences are SGHVS and FNYEAQ. CDR3 in amino acids: CASSQSGGASTDTQYF. Written as DNA, the CDR3 is TGTGCCAGCAGCCAAAGCGGGGGGGCTAGCACAGATACGCAGTATTTT.